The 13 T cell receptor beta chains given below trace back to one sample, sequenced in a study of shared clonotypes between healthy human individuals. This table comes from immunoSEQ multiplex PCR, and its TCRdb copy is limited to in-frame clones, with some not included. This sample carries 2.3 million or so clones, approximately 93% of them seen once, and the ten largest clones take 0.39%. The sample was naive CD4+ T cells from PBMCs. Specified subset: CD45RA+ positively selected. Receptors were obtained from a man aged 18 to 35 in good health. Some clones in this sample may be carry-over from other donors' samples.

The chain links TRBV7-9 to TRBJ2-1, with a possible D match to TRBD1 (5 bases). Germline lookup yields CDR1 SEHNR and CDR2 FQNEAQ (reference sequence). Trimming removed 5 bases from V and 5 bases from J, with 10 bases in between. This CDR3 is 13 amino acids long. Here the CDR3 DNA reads TGTGCCAGCAGCGATAGGGGTGACAATGAGCAGTTCTTC. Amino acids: CASSDRGDNEQFF.

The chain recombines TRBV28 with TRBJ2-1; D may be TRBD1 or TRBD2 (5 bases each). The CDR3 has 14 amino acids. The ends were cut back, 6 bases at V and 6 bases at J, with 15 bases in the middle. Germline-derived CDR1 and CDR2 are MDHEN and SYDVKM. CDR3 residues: CASSQFKRGNEQFF. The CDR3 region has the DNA TGTGCCAGCAGCCAGTTTAAGAGGGGCAATGAGCAGTTCTTC.

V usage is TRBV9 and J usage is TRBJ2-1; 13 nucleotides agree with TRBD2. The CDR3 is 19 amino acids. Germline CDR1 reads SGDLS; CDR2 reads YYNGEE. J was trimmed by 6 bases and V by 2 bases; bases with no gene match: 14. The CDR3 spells CASSVSVSLRLAGGNEQFF. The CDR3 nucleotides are TGTGCCAGCAGCGTGTCTGTTAGTCTGCGACTAGCGGGAGGCAATGAGCAGTTCTTC.

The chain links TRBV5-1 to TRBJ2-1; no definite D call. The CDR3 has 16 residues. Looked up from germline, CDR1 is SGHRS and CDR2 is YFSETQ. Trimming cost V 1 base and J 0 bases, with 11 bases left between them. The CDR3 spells CASSLTRGRSYNEQFF. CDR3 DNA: TGCGCCAGCAGCTTGACCCGAGGCCGCTCCTACAATGAGCAGTTCTTC. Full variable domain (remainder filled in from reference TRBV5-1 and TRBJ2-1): KAGVTQTPRYLIKTRGQQVTLSCSPISGHRSVSWYQQTPGQGLQFLFEYFSETQRNKGNFPGRFSGRQFSNSRSEMNVSTLELGDSALYLCASSLTRGRSYNEQFFGPGTRLTVL.

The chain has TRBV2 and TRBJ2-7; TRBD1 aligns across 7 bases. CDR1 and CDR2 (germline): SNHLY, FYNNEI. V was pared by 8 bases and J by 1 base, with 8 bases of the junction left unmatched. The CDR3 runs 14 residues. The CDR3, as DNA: TGTGCCAGCCGCACGGACAGGACTTCCTACGAGCAGTACTTC. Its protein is CASRTDRTSYEQYF.

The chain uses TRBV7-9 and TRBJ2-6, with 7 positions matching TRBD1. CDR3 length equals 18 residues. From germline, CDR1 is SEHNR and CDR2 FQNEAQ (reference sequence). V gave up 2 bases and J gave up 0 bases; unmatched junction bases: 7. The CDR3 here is CASSLLAGGVSGANVLTF. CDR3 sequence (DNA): TGTGCCAGCAGCTTACTGGCAGGGGGAGTCTCTGGGGCCAACGTCCTGACTTTC.

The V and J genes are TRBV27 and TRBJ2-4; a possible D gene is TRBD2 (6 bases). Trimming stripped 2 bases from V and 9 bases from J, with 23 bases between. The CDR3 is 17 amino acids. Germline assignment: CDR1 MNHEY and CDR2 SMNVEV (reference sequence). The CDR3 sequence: CASSLNPSRGEEVIQYF. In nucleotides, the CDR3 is TGTGCCAGCAGTTTAAACCCCTCCCGCGGGGAGGAAGTCATTCAGTACTTC.

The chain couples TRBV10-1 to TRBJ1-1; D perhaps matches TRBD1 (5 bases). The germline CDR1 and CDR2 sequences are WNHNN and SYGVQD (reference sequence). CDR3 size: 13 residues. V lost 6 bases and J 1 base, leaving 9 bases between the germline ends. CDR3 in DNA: TGCGCCAGCAGGGGACGCACGAACACTGAAGCTTTCTTT. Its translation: CASRGRTNTEAFF.

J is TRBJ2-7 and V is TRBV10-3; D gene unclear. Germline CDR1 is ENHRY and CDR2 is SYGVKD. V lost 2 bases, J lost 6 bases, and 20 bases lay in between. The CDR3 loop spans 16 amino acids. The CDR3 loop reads CAISEPRASMGAEQYF. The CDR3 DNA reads TGTGCCATCAGTGAGCCCCGGGCTTCGATGGGCGCCGAGCAGTACTTC.

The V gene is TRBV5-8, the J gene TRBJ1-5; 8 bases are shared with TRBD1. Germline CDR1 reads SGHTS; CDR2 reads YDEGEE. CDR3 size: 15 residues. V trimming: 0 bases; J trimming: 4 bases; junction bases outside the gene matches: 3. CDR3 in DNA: TGTGCCAGCAGCTTGGGGGGGACAGGAAATCAGCCCCAGCATTTT. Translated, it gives CASSLGGTGNQPQHF.

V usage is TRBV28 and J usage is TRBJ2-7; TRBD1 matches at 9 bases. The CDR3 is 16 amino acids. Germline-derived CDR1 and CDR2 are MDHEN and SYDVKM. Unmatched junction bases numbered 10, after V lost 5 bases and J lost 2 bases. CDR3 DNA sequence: TGTGCCAGCAGTCCCCACAGGGGGCGGAATACCTACGAGCAGTACTTC. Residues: CASSPHRGRNTYEQYF.

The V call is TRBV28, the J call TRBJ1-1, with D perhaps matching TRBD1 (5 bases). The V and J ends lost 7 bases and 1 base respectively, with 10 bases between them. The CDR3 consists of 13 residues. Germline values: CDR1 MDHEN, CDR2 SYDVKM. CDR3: CASKGPWNTEAFF. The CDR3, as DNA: TGTGCCAGCAAGGGACCCTGGAACACTGAAGCTTTCTTT.

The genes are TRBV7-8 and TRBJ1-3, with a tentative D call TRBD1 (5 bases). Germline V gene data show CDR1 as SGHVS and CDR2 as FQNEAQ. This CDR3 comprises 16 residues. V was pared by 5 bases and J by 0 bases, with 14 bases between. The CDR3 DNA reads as TGTGCCAGCAGCCCCTCCCCCGGGGGCTCTGGAAACACCATATATTTT. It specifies CASSPSPGGSGNTIYF.